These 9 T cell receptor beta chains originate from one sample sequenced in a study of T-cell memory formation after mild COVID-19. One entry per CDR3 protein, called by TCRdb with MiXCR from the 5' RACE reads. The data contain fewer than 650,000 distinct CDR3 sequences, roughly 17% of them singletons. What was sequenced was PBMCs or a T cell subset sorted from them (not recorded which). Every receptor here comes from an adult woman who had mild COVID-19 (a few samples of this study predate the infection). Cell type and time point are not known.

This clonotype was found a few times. The CDR3 DNA reads as TGTGCCAGCAGCTTGCCAACCAGGACAGAGCAGTACTTC. This codes for CASSLPTRTEQYF. V and J are TRBV7-9 and TRBJ2-7; D is possibly TRBD1 (5 bases). This CDR3 contains 13 residues. Trimming cost V 3 bases and J 7 bases, with 13 bases left between them. Germline values: CDR1 SEHNR, CDR2 FQNEAQ (reference sequence).

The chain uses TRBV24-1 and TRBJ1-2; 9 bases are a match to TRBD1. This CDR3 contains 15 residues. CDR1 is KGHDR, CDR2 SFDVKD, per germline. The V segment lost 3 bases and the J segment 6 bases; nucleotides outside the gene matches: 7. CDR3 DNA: TGTGCCACCAGTGATAGGGACAGGGAGGTCGATGGCTACACCTTC. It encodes CATSDRDREVDGYTF.

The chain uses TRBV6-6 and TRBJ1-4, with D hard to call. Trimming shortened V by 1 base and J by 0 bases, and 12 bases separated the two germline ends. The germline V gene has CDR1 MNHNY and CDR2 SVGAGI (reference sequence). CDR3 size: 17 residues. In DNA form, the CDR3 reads TGTGCCAGCAGTTACTGGCCCGCCGAGCCAACTAATGAAAAACTGTTTTTT. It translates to CASSYWPAEPTNEKLFF.

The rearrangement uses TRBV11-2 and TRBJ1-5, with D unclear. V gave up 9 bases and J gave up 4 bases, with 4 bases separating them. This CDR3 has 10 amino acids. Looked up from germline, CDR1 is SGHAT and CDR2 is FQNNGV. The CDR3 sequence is CARGNQPQHF. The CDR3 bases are TGTGCCAGAGGGAATCAGCCCCAGCATTTT. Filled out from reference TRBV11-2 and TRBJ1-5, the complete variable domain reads EAGVAQSPRYKIIEKRQSVAFWCNPISGHATLYWYQQILGQGPKLLIQFQNNGVVDDSQLPKDRFSAERLKGVDSTLKIQPAKLEDSAVYLCARGNQPQHFGDGTRLSIL.

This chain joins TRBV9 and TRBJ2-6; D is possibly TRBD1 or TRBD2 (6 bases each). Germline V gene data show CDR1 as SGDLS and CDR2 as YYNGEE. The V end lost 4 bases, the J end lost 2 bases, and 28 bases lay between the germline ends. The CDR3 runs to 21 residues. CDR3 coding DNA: TGTGCCAGCAGCAACCGACTAGGACAGACCGGGCGATTTCCTGGGGCCAACGTCCTGACTTTC. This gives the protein CASSNRLGQTGRFPGANVLTF.

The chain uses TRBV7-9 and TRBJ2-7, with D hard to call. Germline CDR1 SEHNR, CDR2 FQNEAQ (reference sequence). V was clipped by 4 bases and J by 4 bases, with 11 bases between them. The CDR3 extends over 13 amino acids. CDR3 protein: CASSYPTRYEQYF. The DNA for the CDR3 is TGTGCCAGCAGCTACCCGACCAGATACGAGCAGTACTTC.

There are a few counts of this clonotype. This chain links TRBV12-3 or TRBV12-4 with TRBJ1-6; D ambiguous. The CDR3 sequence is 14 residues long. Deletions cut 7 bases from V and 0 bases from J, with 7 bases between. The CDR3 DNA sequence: TGTGCCAGCACTGGGAGCTCCTATAATTCACCCCTCCACTTT. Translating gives CASTGSSYNSPLHF.

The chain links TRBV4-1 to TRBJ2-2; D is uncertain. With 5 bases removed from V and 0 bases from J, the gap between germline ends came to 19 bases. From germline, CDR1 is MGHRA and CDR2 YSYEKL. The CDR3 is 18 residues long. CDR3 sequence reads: CASSEATLSDANTGELFF. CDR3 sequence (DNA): TGCGCCAGCAGCGAAGCCACTCTCTCAGACGCGAACACCGGGGAGCTGTTTTTT.

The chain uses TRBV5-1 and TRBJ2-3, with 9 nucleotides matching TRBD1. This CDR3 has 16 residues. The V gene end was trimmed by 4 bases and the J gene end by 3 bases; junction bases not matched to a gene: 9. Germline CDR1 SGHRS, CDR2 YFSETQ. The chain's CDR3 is CASSNGQGMGTDTQYF. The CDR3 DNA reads TGCGCCAGCAGCAACGGACAGGGGATGGGTACAGATACGCAGTATTTT.